These 32 T cell receptor beta chains originate from one sample sequenced in a study of T cell changes during pregnancy in multiple sclerosis. Libraries were prepared by immunoSEQ multiplex PCR; TCRdb keeps only in-frame clonotypes and omits some of them. The sample contains about 56,000 clones, around 90% of which appear only once. The sample in question was CD4+ T cells from peripheral blood mononuclear cells, obtained in the third trimester of pregnancy. These receptors came from a female donor with multiple sclerosis, enrolled in a pregnancy study.

In DNA form, the CDR3 reads TGCGCCAGCAGCTTGACGGCAGTTCAGGGGGCGGATCAGCCCCAGCATTTT. Translating it yields CASSLTAVQGADQPQHF. J is TRBJ1-5 and V is TRBV5-1; 8 nucleotides match TRBD1. The V and J ends lost 1 base and 5 bases, in that order; junction bases with no gene match: 11. Germline CDR1 is SGHRS and CDR2 is YFSETQ. The CDR3 runs to 17 residues. The full variable domain, in which reference TRBV5-1 and TRBJ1-5 provide the parts outside the CDR3, is KAGVTQTPRYLIKTRGQQVTLSCSPISGHRSVSWYQQTPGQGLQFLFEYFSETQRNKGNFPGRFSGRQFSNSRSEMNVSTLELGDSALYLCASSLTAVQGADQPQHFGDGTRLSIL.

V gene TRBV6-5 combines with J gene TRBJ1-4, with D possibly TRBD1 on 5 matching bases. Germline CDR1 is MNHEY and CDR2 is SVGAGI. V dropped 6 bases and J dropped 0 bases, with 11 bases sitting between them. CDR3 length: 15 residues. CDR3 residues: CASSFDSATNEKLFF. The CDR3, as DNA: TGTGCCAGCAGCTTCGACAGCGCAACTAATGAAAAACTGTTTTTT.

The rearrangement joins TRBV14 to TRBJ2-3, with 7 bases identical to TRBD2. Unmatched junction bases numbered 9, after V lost 1 base and J lost 2 bases. CDR1 and CDR2 from the germline V gene are SGHDN and FVKESK. This CDR3 is 17 amino acids long. DNA of the CDR3: TGTGCCAGCAGCCAAGCGGGGGGTACGAACCCCACAGATACGCAGTATTTT. Amino acid sequence: CASSQAGGTNPTDTQYF. The full variable domain, rest sourced from reference TRBV14 and TRBJ2-3, is EAGVTQFPSHSVIEKGQTVTLRCDPISGHDNLYWYRRVMGKEIKFLLHFVKESKQDESGMPNNRFLAERTGGTYSTLKVQPAELEDSGVYFCASSQAGGTNPTDTQYFGPGTRLTVL.

V is TRBV14 and J is TRBJ2-5, with 9 bases aligning to TRBD1. The CDR3 has 17 amino acids. From germline, CDR1 is SGHDN and CDR2 FVKESK. V trimming: 3 bases; J trimming: 5 bases; junction bases outside the gene matches: 13. The CDR3 DNA follows: TGTGCCAGCAGCCACGTTATTCCCGGGACAGGGTTTGAGACCCAGTACTTC. Protein: CASSHVIPGTGFETQYF. The variable domain in full, completed from reference TRBV14 and TRBJ2-5, reads EAGVTQFPSHSVIEKGQTVTLRCDPISGHDNLYWYRRVMGKEIKFLLHFVKESKQDESGMPNNRFLAERTGGTYSTLKVQPAELEDSGVYFCASSHVIPGTGFETQYFGPGTRLLVL.

The CDR3 loop reads CASSPTSGGADEKLFF. The CDR3 DNA follows: TGTGCCAGCAGCCCGACGTCGGGTGGGGCTGATGAAAAACTGTTTTTT. The chain carries TRBV5-6 and TRBJ1-4, with D possibly matching TRBD1 (5 bases). There are 16 residues in the CDR3. The V and J ends lost 4 bases and 6 bases respectively, with 19 bases between them. Germline assignment: CDR1 SGHDT and CDR2 YYEEEE.

The V gene is TRBV5-5, the J gene TRBJ1-1; D not resolved. Trimming stripped 4 bases from V and 0 bases from J, with 10 bases between. Germline CDR1 and CDR2: SGHKS and YYEKEE (reference sequence). The CDR3 totals 14 residues. The CDR3 DNA follows: TGTGCCAGCAGCGCGAGGCAGTTGAACACTGAAGCTTTCTTT. This sequence encodes CASSARQLNTEAFF.

The chain is built from TRBV6-1 and TRBJ1-2; 9 bases agree with TRBD1. Germline values: CDR1 MNHNS, CDR2 SASEGT. Trimming took 6 bases from V and 2 from J; bases not matched to a gene: 7. This CDR3 has 15 amino acids. CDR3 nucleotide sequence: TGTGCCAGCAGGGGAAGGACAGGGGACAACTATGGCTACACCTTC. Translation gives CASRGRTGDNYGYTF.

The chain uses TRBV30 and TRBJ1-2; D not certain. Between the trimmed V and J ends, which lost 0 bases and 5 bases, there was a span of 10 bases. The CDR3 consists of 13 residues. From germline, CDR1 is GTSNPN and CDR2 SVGIG (reference sequence). The CDR3 region has the DNA TGTGCCTGGAGTGTACTCTGGAGTTATGGCTACACCTTC. Translated: CAWSVLWSYGYTF. Drawing the rest from reference TRBV30 and TRBJ1-2, the complete variable domain is SQTIHQWPATLVQPVGSPLSLECTVEGTSNPNLYWYRQAAGRGLQLLFYSVGIGQISSEVPQNLSASRPQDRQFILSSKKLLLSDSGFYLCAWSVLWSYGYTFGSGTRLTVV.

The rearrangement joins TRBV25-1 to TRBJ2-2, with a tentative D call TRBD2 (5 bases). Germline CDR1 reads MGHDK; CDR2 reads SYGVNS. The CDR3 sequence is 13 residues long. Trimming left V 8 bases short and J 5 bases short, with 12 bases between. CDR3 DNA sequence: TGTGCCAGCCGACGGGAAGGAACCGGGGAGCTGTTTTTT. Translated: CASRREGTGELFF. The full variable domain, completed using reference TRBV25-1 and TRBJ2-2, is EADIYQTPRYLVIGTGKKITLECSQTMGHDKMYWYQQDPGMELHLIHYSYGVNSTEKGDLSSESTVSRIRTEHFPLTLESARPSHTSQYLCASRREGTGELFFGEGSRLTVL.

The CDR3 spells CASSRPKQGAIDEQYF. In nucleotides, the CDR3 is TGTGCCAGCAGCCGGCCCAAACAGGGGGCTATCGACGAGCAGTACTTC. This chain joins TRBV5-4 and TRBJ2-7; 9 bases fit TRBD1. The CDR3 runs 16 residues. Germline-derived CDR1 and CDR2 are SGHNT and YYREEE (reference sequence). The junction had 13 bases not matched to a gene; V was cut back by 4 bases and J by 5 bases.

This chain uses TRBV19 with TRBJ2-1, with 8 positions matching TRBD2. The germline gives CDR1 LNHDA, CDR2 SQIVND (reference sequence). The CDR3 spans 15 residues. The trim removed 2 bases at V and 9 bases at J, leaving 9 bases unmatched. CDR3 region: CASSIRRAGGGEQFF. DNA for the CDR3: TGTGCCAGTAGTATAAGGCGGGCGGGGGGAGGTGAGCAGTTCTTC.

The genes are TRBV9 and TRBJ1-1; D uncertain. The germline V gene has CDR1 SGDLS and CDR2 YYNGEE. V was clipped by 0 bases and J by 0 bases, with 6 bases between them. The CDR3 has 14 residues. The CDR3 loop reads CASSVGSMNTEAFF. CDR3 bases: TGTGCCAGCAGCGTAGGAAGCATGAACACTGAAGCTTTCTTT.

The V call is TRBV18, the J call TRBJ1-2; D is undetermined. This CDR3 contains 15 residues. Germline loops: CDR1 KGHSH, CDR2 LQKENI. V shed 1 base and J shed 2 bases, with 11 bases lying between them. The DNA for the CDR3 is TGTGCCAGCTCACCACGGATGAGAGGGAACTATGGCTACACCTTC. Amino acids: CASSPRMRGNYGYTF.

This chain links TRBV5-4 with TRBJ1-1; D call uncertain. The V gene lost 0 bases and the J gene lost 0 bases, with 15 bases spanning the gap. This CDR3 has 17 residues. CDR1 is SGHNT and CDR2 is YYREEE in the germline V gene (reference sequence). The CDR3 loop reads CASSLGVRGYMNTEAFF. DNA for the CDR3: TGTGCCAGCAGCTTGGGGGTGAGAGGCTATATGAACACTGAAGCTTTCTTT. The full variable domain, in which reference TRBV5-4 and TRBJ1-1 provide the parts outside the CDR3, is ETGVTQSPTHLIKTRGQQVTLRCSSQSGHNTVSWYQQALGQGPQFIFQYYREEENGRGNFPPRFSGLQFPNYSSELNVNALELDDSALYLCASSLGVRGYMNTEAFFGQGTRLTVV.

The rearrangement joins TRBV19 to TRBJ2-7, with 7 positions matching TRBD1. The CDR3 sequence is 15 residues long. Germline CDR1 LNHDA, CDR2 SQIVND (reference sequence). V shed 7 bases and J 0 bases; nucleotides not matched to a gene: 9. The CDR3 sequence: CASTRTGSSSYEQYF. The DNA for the CDR3 is TGTGCCAGTACTAGGACAGGCTCGAGCTCCTACGAGCAGTACTTC.

The chain recombines TRBV2 with TRBJ1-2; D unresolved. V was trimmed by 8 bases and J by 4 bases, leaving 17 bases between them. Germline V gives CDR1 SNHLY, CDR2 FYNNEI. The CDR3 consists of 14 residues. The CDR3 spells CASSHDDGGYGYTF. The CDR3 bases are TGTGCCAGCTCCCACGACGACGGAGGCTATGGCTACACCTTC.

V is TRBV14 and J is TRBJ2-1, with a weak D call TRBD1 (6 bases). The CDR3 consists of 15 residues. The V and J ends lost 4 bases and 0 bases respectively, with 10 bases between them. Germline CDR1 is SGHDN and CDR2 is FVKESK. Here the CDR3 DNA reads TGTGCCAGCAGCCGGGACATTTACTCCTACAATGAGCAGTTCTTC. Its protein is CASSRDIYSYNEQFF.

This sequence joins TRBV5-5 and TRBJ2-7; perhaps TRBD1 as D (5 bases). Per the germline V gene, CDR1 is SGHKS and CDR2 is YYEKEE (reference sequence). V was shortened by 5 bases and J by 3 bases, with 18 bases between the two germline ends. There are 15 residues in the CDR3. The CDR3 DNA is TGTGCCAGCAGACGCGACAGTGCTCGGAGCTACGAGCAGTACTTC. It encodes CASRRDSARSYEQYF.

V is TRBV30 and J is TRBJ1-1; D may be TRBD1 (5 bases). Deletions cut 1 base from V and 1 base from J, with 7 bases between. The length of the CDR3 is 13 residues. In germline, CDR1 is GTSNPN, CDR2 SVGIG (reference sequence). The chain's CDR3 is CAWSEQANTEAFF. The CDR3 nucleotides are TGTGCCTGGAGTGAACAGGCGAACACTGAAGCTTTCTTT.

This sequence joins TRBV11-3 and TRBJ2-1, with 10 positions matching TRBD2. Trimming removed 4 bases from V and 4 bases from J; junction bases left unmatched: 4. The CDR3 is 15 residues long. CDR1 SGHNT and CDR2 YENEEA come from the germline V gene. The CDR3, as DNA: TGTGCCAGCAGCTACAGCGGGGGGGGGTACAATGAGCAGTTCTTC. Translation: CASSYSGGGYNEQFF.

The V gene is TRBV11-2, the J gene TRBJ1-1; 7 bases are a match to TRBD1. Germline V CDR1 and CDR2: SGHAT, FQNNGV. The CDR3 has 13 amino acids. Trimming removed 3 bases from V and 9 bases from J; junction bases left unmatched: 7. As DNA, the CDR3 is TGTGCCAGCAGCTTTTCCGGGACAGAGCAAGCTTTCTTT. Amino acids: CASSFSGTEQAFF.

This chain joins TRBV6-5 and TRBJ1-1; no reliable D call. CDR1 and CDR2 from the germline V gene are MNHEY and SVGAGI. V lost 0 bases to trimming and J lost 5 bases, with 13 bases between them. The CDR3 sequence is 15 residues long. This CDR3 is CASSYSYTPGTEAFF. The CDR3 region has the DNA TGTGCCAGCAGTTACTCTTACACCCCGGGGACTGAAGCTTTCTTT.

The CDR3 reads CASRTTGYETQYF. In DNA form, the CDR3 reads TGTGCCAGCAGAACAACAGGGTACGAGACCCAGTACTTC. The chain links TRBV6-6 to TRBJ2-5, with TRBD1 as a possible D gene (6 bases). CDR3 length: 13 residues. CDR1 MNHNY and CDR2 SVGAGI come from the germline V gene (reference sequence). The germline V and J ends were trimmed by 6 bases and 5 bases, with 13 bases remaining between them.

The V gene is TRBV28, the J gene TRBJ1-1; 8 bases fit TRBD1. From germline, CDR1 is MDHEN and CDR2 SYDVKM. J was trimmed by 9 bases and V by 5 bases; bases with no gene match: 5. The CDR3 contains 12 residues. The CDR3 DNA reads as TGTGCCAGCAGTGGGACAGGTCGACAAGCTTTCTTT. Translation: CASSGTGRQAFF.

J is TRBJ1-1 and V is TRBV7-2; D remains ambiguous. V lost 5 bases to trimming and J lost 4 bases, with 14 bases between them. This CDR3 is built from 14 residues. The germline V gene has CDR1 SGHTA and CDR2 FQGNSA. CDR3 region: CASSPPQPGTEAFF. The CDR3 region has the DNA TGTGCCAGCAGCCCCCCCCAACCGGGCACTGAAGCTTTCTTT.

The gene calls are TRBV7-9 and TRBJ1-2, with D possibly being TRBD1 (6 bases). V lost 1 base and J lost 2, with 14 bases in between. Germline V CDR1 and CDR2: SEHNR, FQNEAQ (reference sequence). CDR3 size: 16 residues. CDR3 nucleotide sequence: TGTGCCAGCAGCTTAGGGGGGGGCAGGGTGAACTATGGCTACACCTTC. This gives the protein CASSLGGGRVNYGYTF. Based on the CDR3 plus reference TRBV7-9 and TRBJ1-2, the full variable domain is DTGVSQNPRHKITKRGQNVTFRCDPISEHNRLYWYRQTLGQGPEFLTYFQNEAQLEKSRLLSDRFSAERPKGSFSTLEIQRTEQGDSAMYLCASSLGGGRVNYGYTFGSGTRLTVV.

The chain uses TRBV5-5 and TRBJ2-1; TRBD1 is a possible D gene (5 bases). Germline values: CDR1 SGHKS, CDR2 YYEKEE (reference sequence). This CDR3 region has 14 residues. V was trimmed by 0 bases and J by 3 bases, leaving 7 bases between them. The CDR3 nucleotides read TGTGCCAGCAGCTTGGGACAGATCTACAATGAGCAGTTCTTC. As protein: CASSLGQIYNEQFF. The whole variable domain, remainder taken from reference TRBV5-5 and TRBJ2-1, is DAGVTQSPTHLIKTRGQQVTLRCSPISGHKSVSWYQQVLGQGPQFIFQYYEKEERGRGNFPDRFSARQFPNYSSELNVNALLLGDSALYLCASSLGQIYNEQFFGPGTRLTVL.

The chain combines TRBV6-5 with TRBJ1-2, with a possible D match to TRBD1 (5 bases). V lost 4 bases and J 7 bases, leaving 19 bases between the germline ends. This CDR3 spans 15 amino acids. The germline gives CDR1 MNHEY, CDR2 SVGAGI. The CDR3 loop reads CASSSRAGGDGGYTF. CDR3 DNA sequence: TGTGCCAGCAGTTCCCGGGCCGGGGGGGATGGTGGCTACACCTTC.

The CDR3 is CAWSARLAGRSYNEQFF. DNA of the CDR3: TGTGCCTGGAGTGCAAGGCTAGCGGGGCGCTCCTACAATGAGCAGTTCTTC. This sequence joins TRBV30 and TRBJ2-1; 9 bases fit TRBD2. The V and J ends lost 1 base and 0 bases, in that order; junction bases with no gene match: 7. Germline V gene lookup returns CDR1 GTSNPN and CDR2 SVGIG (reference sequence). The CDR3 consists of 17 residues.

This clone was picked up one time. The chain joins TRBV2 to TRBJ2-1; D is unclear. The CDR3 runs to 15 residues. V lost 3 bases, J lost 3 bases, and 12 bases lay in between. The germline V gene has CDR1 SNHLY and CDR2 FYNNEI. The CDR3 sequence: CASSEAAIYYNEQFF. CDR3 bases: TGTGCCAGCAGTGAGGCGGCTATCTACTACAATGAGCAGTTCTTC.

This chain connects TRBV7-6 to TRBJ1-6; TRBD1 agrees at 9 bases. J was trimmed by 13 bases and V by 5 bases; bases with no gene match: 15. The germline CDR1 and CDR2 sequences are SGHVS and FNYEAQ. This CDR3 contains 16 residues. CDR3 residues: CASSPQPDRGTWPLHF. CDR3 in DNA: TGTGCCAGCAGCCCGCAGCCCGACAGGGGGACGTGGCCCCTCCACTTT. Full variable domain (outside the CDR3, taken from reference TRBV7-6 and TRBJ1-6): GAGVSQSPRYKVTKRGQDVALRCDPISGHVSLYWYRQALGQGPEFLTYFNYEAQQDKSGLPNDRFSAERPEGSISTLTIQRTEQRDSAMYRCASSPQPDRGTWPLHFGNGTRLTVT.

This clone was seen a single time. J is TRBJ1-6 and V is TRBV5-1; D gene ambiguous. In germline, CDR1 is SGHRS, CDR2 YFSETQ. This CDR3 comprises 13 residues. V lost 1 base, J lost 7 bases, and 6 bases lay in between. For the CDR3, the DNA is TGCGCCAGCAGCTTGAGGGAGAATTCACCCCTCCACTTT. This translates into CASSLRENSPLHF.